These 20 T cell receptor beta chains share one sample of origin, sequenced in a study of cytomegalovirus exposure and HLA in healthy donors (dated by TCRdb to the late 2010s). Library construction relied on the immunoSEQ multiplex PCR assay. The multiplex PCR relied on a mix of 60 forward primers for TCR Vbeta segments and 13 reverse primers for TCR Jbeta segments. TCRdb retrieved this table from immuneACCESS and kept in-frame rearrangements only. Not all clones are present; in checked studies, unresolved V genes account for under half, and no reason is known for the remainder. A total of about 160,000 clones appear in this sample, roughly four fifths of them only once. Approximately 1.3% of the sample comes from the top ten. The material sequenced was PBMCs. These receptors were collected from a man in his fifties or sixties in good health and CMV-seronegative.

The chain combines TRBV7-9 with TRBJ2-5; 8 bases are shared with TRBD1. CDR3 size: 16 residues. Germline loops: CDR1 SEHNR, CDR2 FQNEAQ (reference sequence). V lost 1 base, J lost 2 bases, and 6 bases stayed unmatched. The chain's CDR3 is CASSLGQGIGQETQYF. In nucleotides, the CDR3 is TGTGCCAGCAGCTTAGGACAGGGGATAGGGCAAGAGACCCAGTACTTC.

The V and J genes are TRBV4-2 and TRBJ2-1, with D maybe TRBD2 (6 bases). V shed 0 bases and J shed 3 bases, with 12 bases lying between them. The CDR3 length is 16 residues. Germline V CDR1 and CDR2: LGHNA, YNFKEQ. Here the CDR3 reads CASSQDAAGLYNEQFF. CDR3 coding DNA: TGTGCCAGCAGCCAAGACGCGGCGGGGCTCTACAATGAGCAGTTCTTC.

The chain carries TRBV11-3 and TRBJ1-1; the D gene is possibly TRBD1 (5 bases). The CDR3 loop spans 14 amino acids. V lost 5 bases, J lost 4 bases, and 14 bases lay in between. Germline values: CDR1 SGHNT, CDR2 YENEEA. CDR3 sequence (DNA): TGTGCCAGCAGCGCCCAGGGAAGCTCCACTGAAGCTTTCTTT. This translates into CASSAQGSSTEAFF.

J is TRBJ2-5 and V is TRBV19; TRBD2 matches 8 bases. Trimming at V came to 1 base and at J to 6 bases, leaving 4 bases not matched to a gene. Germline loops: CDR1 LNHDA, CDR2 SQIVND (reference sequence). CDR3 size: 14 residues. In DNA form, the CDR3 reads TGTGCCAGTAGTATAGCGGGAGGGCGACAGACCCAGTACTTC. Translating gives CASSIAGGRQTQYF.

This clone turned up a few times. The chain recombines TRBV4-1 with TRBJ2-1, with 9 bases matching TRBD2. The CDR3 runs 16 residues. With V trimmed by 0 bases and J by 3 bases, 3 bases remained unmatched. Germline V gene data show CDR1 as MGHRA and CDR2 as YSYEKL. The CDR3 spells CASSQEHSGGYNEQFF. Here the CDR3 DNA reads TGCGCCAGCAGCCAAGAACATAGCGGGGGCTACAATGAGCAGTTCTTC.

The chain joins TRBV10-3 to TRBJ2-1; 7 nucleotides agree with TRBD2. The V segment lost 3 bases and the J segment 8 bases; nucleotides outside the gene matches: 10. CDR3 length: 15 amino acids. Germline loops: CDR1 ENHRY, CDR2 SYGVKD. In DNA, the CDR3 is TGTGCCATCAGTGAAGGCGCGGCGGGAGTTTATGAGCAGTTCTTC. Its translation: CAISEGAAGVYEQFF.

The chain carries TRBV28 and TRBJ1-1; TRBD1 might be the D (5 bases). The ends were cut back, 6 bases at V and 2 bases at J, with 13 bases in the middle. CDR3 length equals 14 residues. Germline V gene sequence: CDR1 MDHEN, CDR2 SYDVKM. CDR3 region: CASREQVVNTEAFF. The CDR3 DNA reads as TGTGCCAGCAGGGAACAGGTTGTCAACACTGAAGCTTTCTTT.

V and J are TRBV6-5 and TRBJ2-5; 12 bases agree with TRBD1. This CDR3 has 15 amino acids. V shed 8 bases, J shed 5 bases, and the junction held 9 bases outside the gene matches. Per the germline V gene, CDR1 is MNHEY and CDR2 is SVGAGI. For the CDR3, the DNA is TGTGCCAGCCAAGTTCTCGGGACAGGGGGCGAGACCCAGTACTTC. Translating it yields CASQVLGTGGETQYF.

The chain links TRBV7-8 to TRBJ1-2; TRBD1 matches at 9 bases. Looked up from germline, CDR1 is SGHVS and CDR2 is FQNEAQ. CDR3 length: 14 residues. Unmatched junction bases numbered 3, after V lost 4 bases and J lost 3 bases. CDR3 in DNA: TGTGCCAGCAGCTCCGGGACAGGGTACTATGGCTACACCTTC. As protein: CASSSGTGYYGYTF. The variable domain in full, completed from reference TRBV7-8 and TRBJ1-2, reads GAGVSQSPRYKVAKRGQDVALRCDPISGHVSLFWYQQALGQGPEFLTYFQNEAQLDKSGLPSDRFFAERPEGSVSTLKIQRTQQEDSAVYLCASSSGTGYYGYTFGSGTRLTVV.

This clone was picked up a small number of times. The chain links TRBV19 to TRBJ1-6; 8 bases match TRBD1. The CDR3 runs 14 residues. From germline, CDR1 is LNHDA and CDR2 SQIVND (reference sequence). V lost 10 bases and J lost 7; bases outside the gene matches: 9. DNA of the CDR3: TGTGCCACCCAGACAGGGGCTTGGAATTCACCCCTCCACTTT. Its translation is CATQTGAWNSPLHF.

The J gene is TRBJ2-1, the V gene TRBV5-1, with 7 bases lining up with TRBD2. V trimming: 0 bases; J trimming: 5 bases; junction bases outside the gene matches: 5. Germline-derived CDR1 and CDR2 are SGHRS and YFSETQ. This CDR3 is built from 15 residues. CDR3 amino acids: CASSLAAGTNNEQFF. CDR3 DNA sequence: TGCGCCAGCAGCTTGGCCGCCGGGACTAACAATGAGCAGTTCTTC.

The CDR3 is CASSTPSGGNTGELFF. CDR3 coding DNA: TGTGCCAGTAGTACACCTAGCGGGGGAAACACCGGGGAGCTGTTTTTT. The chain links TRBV19 to TRBJ2-2; TRBD2 aligns across 10 bases. The germline CDR1 and CDR2 sequences are LNHDA and SQIVND (reference sequence). The trim removed 4 bases at V and 2 bases at J, leaving 4 bases unmatched. CDR3 length: 16 amino acids. Combining the CDR3 with reference TRBV19 and TRBJ2-2 gives the whole variable domain DGGITQSPKYLFRKEGQNVTLSCEQNLNHDAMYWYRQDPGQGLRLIYYSQIVNDFQKGDIAEGYSVSREKKESFPLTVTSAQKNPTAFYLCASSTPSGGNTGELFFGEGSRLTVL.

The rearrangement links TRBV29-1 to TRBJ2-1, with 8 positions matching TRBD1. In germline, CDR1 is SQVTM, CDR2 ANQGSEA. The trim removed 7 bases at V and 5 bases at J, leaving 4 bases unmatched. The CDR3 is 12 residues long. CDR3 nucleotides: TGCAGCGGCGGACAGGGAAACAATGAGCAGTTCTTC. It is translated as CSGGQGNNEQFF.

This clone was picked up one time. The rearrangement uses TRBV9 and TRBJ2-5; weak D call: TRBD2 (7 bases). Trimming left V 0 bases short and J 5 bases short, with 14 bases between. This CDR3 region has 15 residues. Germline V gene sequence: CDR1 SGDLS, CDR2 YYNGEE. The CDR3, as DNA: TGTGCCAGCAGCGTAGGGGGAGGGGGTAAGGAGACCCAGTACTTC. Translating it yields CASSVGGGGKETQYF.

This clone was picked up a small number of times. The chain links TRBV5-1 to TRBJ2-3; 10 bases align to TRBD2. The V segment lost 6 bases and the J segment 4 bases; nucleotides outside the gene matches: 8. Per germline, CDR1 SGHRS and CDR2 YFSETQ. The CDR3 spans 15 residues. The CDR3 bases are TGCGCCAGCATGGCCAGCGGGGGGGTGTCAGATACGCAGTATTTT. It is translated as CASMASGGVSDTQYF.

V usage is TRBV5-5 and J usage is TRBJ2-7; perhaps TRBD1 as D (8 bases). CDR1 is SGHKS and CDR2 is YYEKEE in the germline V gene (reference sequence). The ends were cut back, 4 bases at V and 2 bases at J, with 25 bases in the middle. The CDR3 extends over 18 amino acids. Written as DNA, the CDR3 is TGTGCCAGCAGCCCTGGACAGGGAGGGGGATTAATCCCCTACGAGCAGTACTTC. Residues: CASSPGQGGGLIPYEQYF.

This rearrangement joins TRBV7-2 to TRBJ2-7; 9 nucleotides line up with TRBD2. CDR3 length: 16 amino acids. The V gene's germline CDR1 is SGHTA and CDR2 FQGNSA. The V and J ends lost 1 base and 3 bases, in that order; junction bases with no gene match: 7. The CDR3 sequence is CASSLDSASGNYEQYF. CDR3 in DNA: TGTGCCAGCAGCTTAGATTCAGCTAGCGGGAACTACGAGCAGTACTTC.

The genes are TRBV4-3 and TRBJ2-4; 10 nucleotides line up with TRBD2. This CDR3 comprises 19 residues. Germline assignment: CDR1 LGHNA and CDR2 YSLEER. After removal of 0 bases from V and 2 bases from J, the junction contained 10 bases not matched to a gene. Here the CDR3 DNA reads TGCGCCAGCAGCCAAGATAGGATCGCAGCGGGAGGGACCAAAAACATTCAGTACTTC. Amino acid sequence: CASSQDRIAAGGTKNIQYF.

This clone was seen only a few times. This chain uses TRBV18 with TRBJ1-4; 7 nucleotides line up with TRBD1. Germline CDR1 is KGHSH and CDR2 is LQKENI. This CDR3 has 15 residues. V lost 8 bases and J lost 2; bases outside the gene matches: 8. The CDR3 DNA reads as TGTGCCAGCCGGATTACAGGGGCGACTAATGAAAAACTGTTTTTT. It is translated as CASRITGATNEKLFF.

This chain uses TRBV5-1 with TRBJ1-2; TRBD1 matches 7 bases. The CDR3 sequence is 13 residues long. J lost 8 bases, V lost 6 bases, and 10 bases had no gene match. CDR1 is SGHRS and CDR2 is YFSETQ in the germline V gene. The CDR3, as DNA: TGCGCCAGCATGGAAGGAACAGGGGTAGGCTACACCTTC. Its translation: CASMEGTGVGYTF. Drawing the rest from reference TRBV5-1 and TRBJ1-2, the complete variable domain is KAGVTQTPRYLIKTRGQQVTLSCSPISGHRSVSWYQQTPGQGLQFLFEYFSETQRNKGNFPGRFSGRQFSNSRSEMNVSTLELGDSALYLCASMEGTGVGYTFGSGTRLTVV.